A single sample gave rise to the 19 T cell receptor beta chains below, sequenced in a study of blood T cells in healthy people across ages. With a J-beta primer mix and a sample-barcoded 5' primer, a second PCR ran 7 to 11 cycles. TCRdb recomputed calls from the 5' RACE reads with MiXCR, one row per CDR3 protein. This table has 650,000 to 900,000 distinct CDR3 sequences, less than 80% appearing once. The sequencing input was blood. These receptor sequences come from a man under 40 in good health.

The genes are TRBV7-2 and TRBJ2-5, with D possibly being TRBD2 (7 bases). Germline lookup yields CDR1 SGHTA and CDR2 FQGNSA. The CDR3 extends over 14 amino acids. Trimming removed 1 base from V and 6 bases from J, with 12 bases in between. CDR3 DNA sequence: TGTGCCAGCAGCTTAGAGGGGGGGCCGAAGACCCAGTACTTC. It translates to CASSLEGGPKTQYF.

This clonotype was observed a few times. This chain joins TRBV11-2 and TRBJ2-1; 7 bases match TRBD1. CDR1 is SGHAT and CDR2 is FQNNGV in the germline V gene. There are 13 residues in the CDR3. Trimming cost V 5 bases and J 7 bases; bases outside gene matches: 5. CDR3 sequence (DNA): TGTGCCAGCAGCCCCGACAGGGCAAATGAGCAGTTCTTC. Its translation is CASSPDRANEQFF.

CDR3 in DNA: TGTGCCAGCAGTTACTCACAGGGTGTGCATGAGCAGTTCTTC. It translates to CASSYSQGVHEQFF. V gene TRBV6-5 combines with J gene TRBJ2-1; a possible D gene is TRBD1 (6 bases). V was clipped by 0 bases and J by 8 bases, with 11 bases between them. The CDR3 extends over 14 amino acids. Germline-derived CDR1 and CDR2 are MNHEY and SVGAGI.

This clonotype was seen more than once but under ten times. The V gene is TRBV20-1, the J gene TRBJ2-7; D possibly corresponds to TRBD1 (6 bases). The CDR3 covers 13 residues. The V end was cut by 1 base, the J end by 5 bases, with 12 bases between. Germline CDR1 DFQATT, CDR2 SNEGSKA (reference sequence). The DNA of the CDR3 is TGCAGTGCTAGAGGCAGGGGCTACCACGAGCAGTACTTC. It yields the protein CSARGRGYHEQYF.

V and J are TRBV29-1 and TRBJ2-4, with 9 bases lining up with TRBD1. The CDR3 totals 14 residues. Germline CDR1 and CDR2: SQVTM and ANQGSEA. The V gene end was trimmed by 6 bases and the J gene end by 2 bases; junction bases not matched to a gene: 5. The CDR3 nucleotides are TGCAGCGTAGGACAGGGGCAATCCAAAAACATTCAGTACTTC. Translation: CSVGQGQSKNIQYF.

CDR3 region: CASSLSRNQPQHF. CDR3 DNA: TGTGCCAGCAGTTTATCACGCAATCAGCCCCAGCATTTT. This sequence joins TRBV27 and TRBJ1-5; no clear D. The CDR3 consists of 13 residues. V dropped 0 bases and J dropped 2 bases, with 2 bases sitting between them. The germline V gene encodes CDR1 MNHEY and CDR2 SMNVEV (reference sequence).

This chain uses TRBV15 with TRBJ2-7; D is uncertain. The CDR3 spans 14 residues. The V end was cut by 8 bases, the J end by 1 base, with 15 bases between. The germline CDR1 and CDR2 sequences are LNHNV and YYDKDF (reference sequence). CDR3 region: CATARPPESYEQYF. Here the CDR3 DNA reads TGTGCCACCGCTAGGCCCCCGGAGTCCTACGAGCAGTACTTC. The whole variable domain, filled in from reference TRBV15 and TRBJ2-7, reads DAMVIQNPRYQVTQFGKPVTLSCSQTLNHNVMYWYQQKSSQAPKLLFHYYDKDFNNEADTPDNFQSRRPNTSFCFLDIRSPGLGDTAMYLCATARPPESYEQYFGPGTRLTVT.

This clonotype showed up many times. The V call is TRBV7-9, the J call TRBJ2-7; 7 bases agree with TRBD1. CDR1 and CDR2 (germline): SEHNR, FQNEAQ (reference sequence). The CDR3 totals 13 residues. The V segment lost 3 bases and the J segment 3 bases; nucleotides outside the gene matches: 2. In DNA form, the CDR3 reads TGTGCCAGCAGCTTTGCAGGGGGCTACGAGCAGTACTTC. Translating it yields CASSFAGGYEQYF. The whole variable domain, filled in from reference TRBV7-9 and TRBJ2-7, reads DTGVSQNPRHKITKRGQNVTFRCDPISEHNRLYWYRQTLGQGPEFLTYFQNEAQLEKSRLLSDRFSAERPKGSFSTLEIQRTEQGDSAMYLCASSFAGGYEQYFGPGTRLTVT.

The V gene is TRBV7-9, the J gene TRBJ2-7, with 7 nucleotides matching TRBD1. CDR1 and CDR2 from the germline V gene are SEHNR and FQNEAQ (reference sequence). Germline trimming cut 5 bases from V and 2 bases from J; bases unmatched to any gene: 12. CDR3 length equals 16 residues. CDR3 DNA: TGTGCCAGCAGCGCATACCACCGGGACAGAACCTACGAGCAGTACTTC. Amino acids: CASSAYHRDRTYEQYF.

The chain employs TRBV4-3 and TRBJ2-5; 9 nucleotides agree with TRBD2. The trim removed 4 bases at V and 11 bases at J, leaving 17 bases unmatched. Germline V gives CDR1 LGHNA, CDR2 YSLEER. The CDR3 contains 16 residues. In nucleotides, the CDR3 is TGCGCCAGCAGCCCCTCGGGGCAGCGGGAGGTCAATGAGCAGTACTTC. Translating it yields CASSPSGQREVNEQYF.

Here the CDR3 reads CASTTTSGKLSEQYF. The CDR3 DNA is TGTGCCAGCACCACAACGAGCGGTAAGCTCTCCGAGCAGTACTTC. V usage is TRBV7-6 and J usage is TRBJ2-7; D perhaps matches TRBD2 (5 bases). Looked up from germline, CDR1 is SGHVS and CDR2 is FNYEAQ. This CDR3 contains 15 residues. Trimming shortened V by 7 bases and J by 6 bases, and 22 bases separated the two germline ends.

Concerning this clonotype itself: A read error may be the cause here, since a much bigger clone is one base away. V gene TRBV6-4 combines with J gene TRBJ2-4, with D possibly being TRBD2 (6 bases). Trimming shortened V by 4 bases and J by 6 bases, and 16 bases separated the two germline ends. The CDR3 covers 15 residues. CDR1 and CDR2 from the germline V gene are MRHNA and SNTAGT. CDR3 bases: TGTGCCAGCAGTGGCGAAAGTGGGGGGTCAAACATTCAGTACTTC. Protein product: CASSGESGGSNIQYF.

This clonotype was detected only a few times. The chain couples TRBV5-1 to TRBJ1-6; a weak D match, TRBD1 (6 bases). V lost 2 bases, J lost 7 bases, and 10 bases lay in between. CDR1 is SGHRS, CDR2 YFSETQ, per germline. The CDR3 is made up of 14 amino acids. In DNA form, the CDR3 reads TGCGCCAGCAGCTTCGGACAGCTCAATTCACCCCTCCACTTT. Protein product: CASSFGQLNSPLHF.

This chain links TRBV6-6 with TRBJ2-2, with 7 bases matching TRBD1. V shed 7 bases, J shed 3 bases, and the junction held 5 bases outside the gene matches. The CDR3 has 14 residues. Per the germline V gene, CDR1 is MNHNY and CDR2 is SVGAGI (reference sequence). The CDR3 DNA reads TGTGCCAGCATTGGACAGGTAGACACCGGGGAGCTGTTTTTT. Translated: CASIGQVDTGELFF.

This clonotype was seen only once. The J gene is TRBJ1-5, the V gene TRBV20-1; no clear D. The V and J ends lost 6 bases and 0 bases respectively, with 12 bases between them. CDR1 DFQATT and CDR2 SNEGSKA come from the germline V gene (reference sequence). CDR3 length: 14 residues. The CDR3 loop reads CSARGADSNQPQHF. In DNA form, the CDR3 reads TGCAGTGCCCGGGGTGCGGATAGCAATCAGCCCCAGCATTTT.

The chain joins TRBV20-1 to TRBJ2-6, with no clear D. Germline V CDR1 and CDR2: DFQATT, SNEGSKA (reference sequence). The CDR3 loop spans 16 amino acids. V lost 6 bases to trimming and J lost 0 bases, with 15 bases between them. This CDR3 reads CSATTRPSSGANVLTF. The CDR3, as DNA: TGCAGTGCCACGACAAGACCCAGCTCTGGGGCCAACGTCCTGACTTTC.

The V call is TRBV3-1, the J call TRBJ1-1, with no clear D. CDR3 length equals 13 residues. Germline V gives CDR1 LGHDT, CDR2 YNNKEL (reference sequence). V was cut by 0 bases and J by 6 bases, with 8 bases left in between. The CDR3: CASSQEGNAEAFF. In DNA form, the CDR3 reads TGTGCCAGCAGCCAAGAAGGTAACGCTGAAGCTTTCTTT.

The chain recombines TRBV20-1 with TRBJ2-4; 7 bases agree with TRBD1. The J call may be mistaken, given a closer DNA end match to TRBJ2-5. The CDR3 totals 13 residues. From germline, CDR1 is DFQATT and CDR2 SNEGSKA (reference sequence). As DNA, the CDR3 is TGCAGTGCTGCCGACAGGGTAGGGGAGACCCAGTACTTC. Translated: CSAADRVGETQYF.

This chain links TRBV25-1 with TRBJ2-1; TRBD1 matches 8 bases. Germline CDR1 reads MGHDK; CDR2 reads SYGVNS. This CDR3 contains 14 residues. The J segment lost 8 bases and the V segment lost 1 base, leaving 4 bases of the junction unmatched. The CDR3 reads CASSEWDRRDEQFF. In nucleotides, the CDR3 is TGTGCCAGCAGTGAATGGGACAGGAGGGATGAGCAGTTCTTC.